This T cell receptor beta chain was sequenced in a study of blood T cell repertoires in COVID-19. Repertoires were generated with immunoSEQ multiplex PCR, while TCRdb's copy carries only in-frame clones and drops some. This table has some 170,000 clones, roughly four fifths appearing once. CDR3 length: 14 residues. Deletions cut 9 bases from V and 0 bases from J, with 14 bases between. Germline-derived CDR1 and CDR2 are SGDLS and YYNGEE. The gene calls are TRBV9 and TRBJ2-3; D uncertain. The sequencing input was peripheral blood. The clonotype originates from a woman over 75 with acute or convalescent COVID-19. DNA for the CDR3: TGTGCCACCGCCCCTACGGTTAGCACAGATACGCAGTATTTT. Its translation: CATAPTVSTDTQYF. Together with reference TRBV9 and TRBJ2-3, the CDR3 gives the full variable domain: DSGVTQTPKHLITATGQRVTLRCSPRSGDLSVYWYQQSLDQGLQFLIQYYNGEERAKGNILERFSAQQFPDLHSELNLSSLELGDSALYFCATAPTVSTDTQYFGPGTRLTVL.